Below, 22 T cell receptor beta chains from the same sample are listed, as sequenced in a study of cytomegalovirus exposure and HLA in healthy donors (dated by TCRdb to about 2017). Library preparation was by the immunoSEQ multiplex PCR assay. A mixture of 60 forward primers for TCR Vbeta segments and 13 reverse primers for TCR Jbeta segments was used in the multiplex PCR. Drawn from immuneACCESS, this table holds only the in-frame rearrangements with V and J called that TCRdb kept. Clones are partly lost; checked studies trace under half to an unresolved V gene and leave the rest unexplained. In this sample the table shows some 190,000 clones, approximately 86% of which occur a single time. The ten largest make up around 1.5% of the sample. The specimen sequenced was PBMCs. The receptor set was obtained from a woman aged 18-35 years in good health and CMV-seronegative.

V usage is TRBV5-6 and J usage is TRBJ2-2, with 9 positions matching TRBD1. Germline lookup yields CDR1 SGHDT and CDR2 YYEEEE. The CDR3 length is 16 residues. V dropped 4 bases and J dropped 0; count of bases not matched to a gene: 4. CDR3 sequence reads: CASSRTGGTNTGELFF. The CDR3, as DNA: TGTGCCAGCAGCAGAACAGGGGGCACGAACACCGGGGAGCTGTTTTTT.

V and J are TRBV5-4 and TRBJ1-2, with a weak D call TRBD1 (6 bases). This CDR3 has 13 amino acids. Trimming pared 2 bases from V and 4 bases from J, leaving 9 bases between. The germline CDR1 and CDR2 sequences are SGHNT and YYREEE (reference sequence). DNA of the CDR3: TGTGCCAGCAGCTTACAGGGAGCCTATGGCTACACCTTC. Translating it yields CASSLQGAYGYTF.

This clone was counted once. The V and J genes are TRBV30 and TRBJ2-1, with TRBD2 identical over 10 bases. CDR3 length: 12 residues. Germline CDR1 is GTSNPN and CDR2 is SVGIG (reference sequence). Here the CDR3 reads CGTSGFGGEQFF. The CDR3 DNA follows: TGTGGGACTAGCGGCTTCGGGGGTGAGCAGTTCTTC.

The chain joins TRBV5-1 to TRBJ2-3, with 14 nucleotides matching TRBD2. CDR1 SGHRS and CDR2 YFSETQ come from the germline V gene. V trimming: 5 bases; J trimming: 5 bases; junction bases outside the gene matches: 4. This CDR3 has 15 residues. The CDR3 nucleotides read TGCGCCAGCAGGGCCGGGACTAGCGGGGGAGATACGCAGTATTTT. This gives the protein CASRAGTSGGDTQYF.

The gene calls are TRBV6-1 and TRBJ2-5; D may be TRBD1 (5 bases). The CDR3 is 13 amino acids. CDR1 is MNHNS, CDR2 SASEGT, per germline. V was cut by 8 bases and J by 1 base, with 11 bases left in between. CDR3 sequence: CASLTGTQETQYF. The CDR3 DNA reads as TGTGCCAGCTTAACAGGCACCCAAGAGACCCAGTACTTC.

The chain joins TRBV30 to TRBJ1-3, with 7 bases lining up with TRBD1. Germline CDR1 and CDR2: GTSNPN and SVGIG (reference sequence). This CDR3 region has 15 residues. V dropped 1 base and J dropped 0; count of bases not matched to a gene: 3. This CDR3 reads CAWSGGQHSGNTIYF. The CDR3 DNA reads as TGTGCCTGGAGTGGGGGACAGCACTCTGGAAACACCATATATTTT.

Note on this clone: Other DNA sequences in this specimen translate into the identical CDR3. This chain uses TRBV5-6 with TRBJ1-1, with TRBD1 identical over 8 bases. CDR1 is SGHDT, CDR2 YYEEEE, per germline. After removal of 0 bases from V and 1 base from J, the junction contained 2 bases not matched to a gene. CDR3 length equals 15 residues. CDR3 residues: CASSLAGTGNTEAFF. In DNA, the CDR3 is TGTGCCAGCAGCTTGGCCGGGACAGGGAACACTGAAGCTTTCTTT.

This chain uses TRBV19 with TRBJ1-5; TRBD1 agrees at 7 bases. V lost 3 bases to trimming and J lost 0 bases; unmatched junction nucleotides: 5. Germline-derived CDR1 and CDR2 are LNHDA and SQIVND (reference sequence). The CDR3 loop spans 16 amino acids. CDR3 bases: TGTGCCAGTAGTATGGGACAGATATATAGCAATCAGCCCCAGCATTTT. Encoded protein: CASSMGQIYSNQPQHF.

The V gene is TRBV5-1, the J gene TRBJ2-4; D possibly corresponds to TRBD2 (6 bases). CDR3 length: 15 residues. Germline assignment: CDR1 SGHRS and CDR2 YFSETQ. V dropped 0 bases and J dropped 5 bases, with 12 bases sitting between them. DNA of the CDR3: TGCGCCAGCAGCTTGGCACCGGGACTCCAAAACATTCAGTACTTC. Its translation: CASSLAPGLQNIQYF.

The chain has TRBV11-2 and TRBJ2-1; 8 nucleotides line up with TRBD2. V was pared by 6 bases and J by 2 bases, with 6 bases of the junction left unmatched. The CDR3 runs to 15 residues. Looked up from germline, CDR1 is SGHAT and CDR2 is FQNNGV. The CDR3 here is CASSRAGDPYNEQFF. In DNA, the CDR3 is TGTGCCAGCAGTCGAGCGGGGGACCCCTACAATGAGCAGTTCTTC.

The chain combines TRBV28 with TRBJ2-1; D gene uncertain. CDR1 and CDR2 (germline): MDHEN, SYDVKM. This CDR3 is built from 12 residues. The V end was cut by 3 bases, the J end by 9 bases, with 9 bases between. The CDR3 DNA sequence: TGTGCCAGCAGTTTCACCGCCAGTGAGCAGTTCTTC. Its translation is CASSFTASEQFF. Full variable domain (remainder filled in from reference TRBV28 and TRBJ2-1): DVKVTQSSRYLVKRTGEKVFLECVQDMDHENMFWYRQDPGLGLRLIYFSYDVKMKEKGDIPEGYSVSREKKERFSLILESASTNQTSMYLCASSFTASEQFFGPGTRLTVL.

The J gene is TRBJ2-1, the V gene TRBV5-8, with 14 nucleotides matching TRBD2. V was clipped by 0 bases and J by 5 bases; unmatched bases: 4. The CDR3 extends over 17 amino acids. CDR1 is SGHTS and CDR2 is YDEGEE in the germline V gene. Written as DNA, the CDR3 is TGTGCCAGCAGCTTGGGCCCGACTAGCGGGGGGGACAATGAGCAGTTCTTC. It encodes CASSLGPTSGGDNEQFF.

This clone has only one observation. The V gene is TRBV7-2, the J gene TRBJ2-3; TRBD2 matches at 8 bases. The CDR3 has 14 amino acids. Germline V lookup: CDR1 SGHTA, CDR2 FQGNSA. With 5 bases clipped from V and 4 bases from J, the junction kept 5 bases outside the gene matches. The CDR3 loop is CASSLGTRADTQYF. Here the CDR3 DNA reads TGTGCCAGCAGCCTAGGGACTAGGGCAGATACGCAGTATTTT.

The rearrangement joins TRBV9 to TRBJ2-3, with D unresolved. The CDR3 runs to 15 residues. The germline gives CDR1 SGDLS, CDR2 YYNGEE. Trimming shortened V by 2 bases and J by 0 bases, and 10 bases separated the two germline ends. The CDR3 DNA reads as TGTGCCAGCAGCGTTGGCACGTCTAGCACAGATACGCAGTATTTT. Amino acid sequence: CASSVGTSSTDTQYF.

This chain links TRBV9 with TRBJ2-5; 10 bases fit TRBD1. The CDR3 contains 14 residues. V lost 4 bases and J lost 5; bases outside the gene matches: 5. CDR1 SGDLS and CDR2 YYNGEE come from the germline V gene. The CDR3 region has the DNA TGTGCCAGCAGCTGGACAGGGGGAGGGGAGACCCAGTACTTC. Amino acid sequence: CASSWTGGGETQYF.

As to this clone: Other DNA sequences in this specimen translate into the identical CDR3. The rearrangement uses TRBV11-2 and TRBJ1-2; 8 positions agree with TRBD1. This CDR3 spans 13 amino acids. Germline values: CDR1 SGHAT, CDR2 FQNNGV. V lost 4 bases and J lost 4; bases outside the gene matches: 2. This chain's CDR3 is CASSSGQGYGYTF. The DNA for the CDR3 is TGTGCCAGCAGCTCCGGACAGGGCTATGGCTACACCTTC.

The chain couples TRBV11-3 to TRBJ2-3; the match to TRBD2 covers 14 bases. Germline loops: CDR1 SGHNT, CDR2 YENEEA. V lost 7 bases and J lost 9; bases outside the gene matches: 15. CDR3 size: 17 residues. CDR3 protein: CASTLGGTSGSGDTQYF. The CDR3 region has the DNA TGTGCCAGCACCCTTGGTGGGACTAGCGGGAGTGGAGACACGCAGTATTTT.

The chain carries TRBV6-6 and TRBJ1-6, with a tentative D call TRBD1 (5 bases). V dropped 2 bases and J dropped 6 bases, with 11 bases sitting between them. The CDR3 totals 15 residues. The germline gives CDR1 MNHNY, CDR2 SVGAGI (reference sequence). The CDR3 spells CASSYGQGINSPLHF. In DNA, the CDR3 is TGTGCCAGCAGTTACGGGCAGGGTATTAATTCACCCCTCCACTTT.

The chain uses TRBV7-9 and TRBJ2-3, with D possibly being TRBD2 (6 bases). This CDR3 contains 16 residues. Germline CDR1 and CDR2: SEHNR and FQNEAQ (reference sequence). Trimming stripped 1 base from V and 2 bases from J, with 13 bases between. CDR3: CASSLVSAGTTDTQYF. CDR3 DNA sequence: TGTGCCAGCAGCTTAGTTTCCGCGGGGACCACAGATACGCAGTATTTT.

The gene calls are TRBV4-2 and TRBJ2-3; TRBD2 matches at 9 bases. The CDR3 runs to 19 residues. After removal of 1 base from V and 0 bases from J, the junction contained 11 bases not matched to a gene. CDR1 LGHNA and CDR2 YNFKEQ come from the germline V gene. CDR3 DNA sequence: TGTGCCAGCAGCCAAGCTTCCGGTAGCGGGAGACGGAGCACAGATACGCAGTATTTT. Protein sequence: CASSQASGSGRRSTDTQYF.

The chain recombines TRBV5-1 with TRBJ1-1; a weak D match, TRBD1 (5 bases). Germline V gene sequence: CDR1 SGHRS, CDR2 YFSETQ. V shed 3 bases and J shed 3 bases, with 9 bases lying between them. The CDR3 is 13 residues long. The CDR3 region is CASSSDMDTEAFF. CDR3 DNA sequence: TGCGCCAGCAGCTCGGACATGGACACTGAAGCTTTCTTT.

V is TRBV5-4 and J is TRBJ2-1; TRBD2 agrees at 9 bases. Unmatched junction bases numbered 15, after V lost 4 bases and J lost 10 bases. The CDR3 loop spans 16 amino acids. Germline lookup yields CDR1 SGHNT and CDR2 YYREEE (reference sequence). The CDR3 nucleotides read TGTGCCAGCAGCCCTTCGGGGCGGGGGGGCCTAGAGGAGCAGTTCTTC. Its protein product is CASSPSGRGGLEEQFF. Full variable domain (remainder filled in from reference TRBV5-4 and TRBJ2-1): ETGVTQSPTHLIKTRGQQVTLRCSSQSGHNTVSWYQQALGQGPQFIFQYYREEENGRGNFPPRFSGLQFPNYSSELNVNALELDDSALYLCASSPSGRGGLEEQFFGPGTRLTVL.